One and the same sample provided the 7 T cell receptor beta chains below, sequenced in a study of glioma-infiltrating T cells after dendritic cell vaccination. Sequenced by immunoSEQ multiplex PCR; TCRdb stores in-frame clones only, minus some. The sample contains nearly 85,000 clones, roughly 90% of which appear only once. The specimen was blood, collected before dendritic cell vaccination. Receptors were obtained from a human donor with glioblastoma.

The rearrangement joins TRBV6-1 to TRBJ1-2; 12 nucleotides line up with TRBD1. The V gene end was trimmed by 7 bases and the J gene end by 4 bases; junction bases not matched to a gene: 4. CDR3 size: 14 residues. CDR1 and CDR2 from the germline V gene are MNHNS and SASEGT. CDR3 in amino acids: CASKGQGAGYGYTF. Here the CDR3 DNA reads TGTGCCAGCAAGGGACAGGGGGCCGGCTATGGCTACACCTTC.

The rearrangement joins TRBV5-6 to TRBJ2-3, with a weak D call TRBD2 (6 bases). The CDR3 runs to 16 residues. Looked up from germline, CDR1 is SGHDT and CDR2 is YYEEEE. The ends were cut back, 4 bases at V and 3 bases at J, with 18 bases in the middle. CDR3 DNA sequence: TGTGCCAGCAGCCTCATTTCTGGGGGGAGGACAGATACGCAGTATTTT. As protein: CASSLISGGRTDTQYF.

The V call is TRBV5-1, the J call TRBJ1-1, with 9 bases identical to TRBD1. V gave up 1 base and J gave up 10 bases; unmatched junction bases: 5. The CDR3 is 13 amino acids. Germline loops: CDR1 SGHRS, CDR2 YFSETQ. The CDR3 DNA is TGCGCCAGCAGCTTGAGGGACAGGGAGCTAGCTTTCTTT. Translating it yields CASSLRDRELAFF.

The rearrangement uses TRBV9 and TRBJ1-2; D call uncertain. Trimming cost V 0 bases and J 5 bases, with 17 bases left between them. The CDR3 has 16 amino acids. The germline gives CDR1 SGDLS, CDR2 YYNGEE. The CDR3 DNA reads TGTGCCAGCAGCGTAGGACCGCACCCGGCGGAATATGGCTACACCTTC. Protein: CASSVGPHPAEYGYTF.

The CDR3 coding sequence is TGTGCCAGCAGCACCAGCGGGGGGGGCTACGAGCAGTACTTC. The encoded protein is CASSTSGGGYEQYF. The rearrangement links TRBV5-4 to TRBJ2-7; TRBD2 aligns across 10 bases. The CDR3 spans 14 residues. Trimming removed 4 bases from V and 3 bases from J; junction bases left unmatched: 4. Germline CDR1 reads SGHNT; CDR2 reads YYREEE (reference sequence).

This clone showed up just a few times. The J gene is TRBJ2-7, the V gene TRBV10-3, with TRBD1 identical over 8 bases. This CDR3 comprises 16 residues. Trimming cost V 10 bases and J 0 bases; bases outside gene matches: 14. The germline V gene encodes CDR1 ENHRY and CDR2 SYGVKD. The CDR3 bases are TGTGCCACCTTGGGACAGGAACACCAGAGCTCCTACGAGCAGTACTTC. This codes for CATLGQEHQSSYEQYF.

The chain joins TRBV30 to TRBJ2-1, with D uncertain. The CDR3 length is 13 residues. V lost 0 bases to trimming and J lost 9 bases, with 12 bases between them. In germline, CDR1 is GTSNPN, CDR2 SVGIG (reference sequence). CDR3 in amino acids: CAWSVPLTGEQFF. The CDR3 nucleotides read TGTGCCTGGAGTGTACCTTTAACGGGTGAGCAGTTCTTC.